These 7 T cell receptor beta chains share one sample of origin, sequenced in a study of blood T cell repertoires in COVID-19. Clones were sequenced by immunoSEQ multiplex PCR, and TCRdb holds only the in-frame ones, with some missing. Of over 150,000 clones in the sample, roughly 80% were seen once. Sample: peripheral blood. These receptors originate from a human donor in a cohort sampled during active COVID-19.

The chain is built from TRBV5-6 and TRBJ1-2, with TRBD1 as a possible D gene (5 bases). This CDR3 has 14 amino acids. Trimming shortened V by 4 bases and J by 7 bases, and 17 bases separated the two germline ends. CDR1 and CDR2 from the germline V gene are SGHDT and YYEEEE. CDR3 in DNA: TGTGCCAGCAGCACCCTGACGGCAGGGTTTGGCTACACCTTC. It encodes CASSTLTAGFGYTF.

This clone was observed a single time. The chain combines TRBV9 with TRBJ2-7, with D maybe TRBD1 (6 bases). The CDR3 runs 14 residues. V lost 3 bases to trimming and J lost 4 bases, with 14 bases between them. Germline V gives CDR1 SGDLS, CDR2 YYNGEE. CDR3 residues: CASSAGQQPYEQYF. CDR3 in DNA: TGTGCCAGCAGCGCCGGACAGCAGCCGTACGAGCAGTACTTC.

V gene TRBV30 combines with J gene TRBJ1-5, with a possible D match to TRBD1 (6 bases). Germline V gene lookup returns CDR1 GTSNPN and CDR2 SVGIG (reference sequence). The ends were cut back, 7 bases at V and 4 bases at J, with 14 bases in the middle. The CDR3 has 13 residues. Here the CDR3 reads CALTRGPNQPQHF. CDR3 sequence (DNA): TGTGCCTTAACCAGGGGCCCTAATCAGCCCCAGCATTTT.

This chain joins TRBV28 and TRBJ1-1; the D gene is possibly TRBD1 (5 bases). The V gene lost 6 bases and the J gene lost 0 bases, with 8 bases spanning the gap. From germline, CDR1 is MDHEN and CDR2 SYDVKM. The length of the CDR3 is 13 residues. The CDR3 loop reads CASSRVMNTEAFF. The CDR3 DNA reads TGTGCCAGCAGCAGGGTGATGAACACTGAAGCTTTCTTT.

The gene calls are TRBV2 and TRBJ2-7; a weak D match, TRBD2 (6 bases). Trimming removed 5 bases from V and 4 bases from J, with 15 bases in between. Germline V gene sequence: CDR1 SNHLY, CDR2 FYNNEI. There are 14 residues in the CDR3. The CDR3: CASSIAGRFYEQYF. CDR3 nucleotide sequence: TGTGCCAGCAGTATCGCGGGGAGGTTTTACGAGCAGTACTTC.

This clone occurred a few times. CDR3 bases: TGCGCCAGCAGCACGGGACAGACGATCTATGGCTACACCTTC. Encoded protein: CASSTGQTIYGYTF. This sequence joins TRBV5-1 and TRBJ1-2, with 7 nucleotides matching TRBD1. CDR1 is SGHRS and CDR2 is YFSETQ in the germline V gene. The CDR3 is 14 residues long. V shed 4 bases, J shed 4 bases, and the junction held 7 bases outside the gene matches.

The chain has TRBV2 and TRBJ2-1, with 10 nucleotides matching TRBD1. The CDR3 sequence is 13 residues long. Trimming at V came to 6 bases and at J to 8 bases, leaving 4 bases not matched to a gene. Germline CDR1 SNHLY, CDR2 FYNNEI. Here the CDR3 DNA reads TGTGCCAGCAGAGCGACAGGGGGCTATGAGCAGTTCTTC. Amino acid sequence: CASRATGGYEQFF.